One and the same sample provided the 16 T cell receptor beta chains below, sequenced in a study of OX40 agonist ivuxolimab in advanced cancers. Using immunoSEQ multiplex PCR, the repertoire was profiled, and TCRdb retains in-frame clones only, with some absent. The sample carries 45,000 to 60,000 clones, approximately 91% recorded once. Sequencing was performed on CD4+ or CD8+ T cells sorted from blood, taken in a trial of the OX40 agonist ivuxolimab. These receptors came from an adult with an advanced solid tumor such as melanoma, head and neck, liver or kidney cancer.

The chain recombines TRBV19 with TRBJ2-3, with D unclear. This CDR3 region has 13 residues. Trimming removed 3 bases from V and 3 bases from J, with 7 bases in between. The germline V gene has CDR1 LNHDA and CDR2 SQIVND (reference sequence). In DNA form, the CDR3 reads TGTGCCAGTAGTATTGGGGTGACAGATACGCAGTATTTT. This gives the protein CASSIGVTDTQYF.

The chain is built from TRBV19 and TRBJ2-7; D is ambiguous. Trimming cost V 0 bases and J 3 bases, with 9 bases left between them. The germline CDR1 and CDR2 sequences are LNHDA and SQIVND (reference sequence). The CDR3 covers 14 residues. CDR3 region: CASSIDNWSYEQYF. Here the CDR3 DNA reads TGTGCCAGTAGTATAGATAACTGGAGCTACGAGCAGTACTTC.

The genes are TRBV19 and TRBJ1-1; D call uncertain. This CDR3 has 13 residues. Germline V gene data show CDR1 as LNHDA and CDR2 as SQIVND (reference sequence). Trimming pared 3 bases from V and 4 bases from J, leaving 9 bases between. The CDR3 DNA reads TGTGCCAGTAGTATTACGCATTTCACTGAAGCTTTCTTT. Translation: CASSITHFTEAFF.

The V gene is TRBV7-9, the J gene TRBJ1-1, with D tentatively TRBD1 (6 bases). CDR1 and CDR2 from the germline V gene are SEHNR and FQNEAQ (reference sequence). The CDR3 runs 16 residues. V gave up 7 bases and J gave up 2 bases, with 20 bases separating them. The CDR3 sequence: CASIRDPLGANTEAFF. CDR3 coding DNA: TGTGCCAGCATACGGGACCCTCTGGGGGCTAACACTGAAGCTTTCTTT.

This clone was seen only once. The chain carries TRBV5-4 and TRBJ1-4; the D is unclear. Trimming shortened V by 4 bases and J by 0 bases, and 10 bases separated the two germline ends. Germline V gene sequence: CDR1 SGHNT, CDR2 YYREEE (reference sequence). This CDR3 has 15 amino acids. Here the CDR3 DNA reads TGTGCCAGCAGCGTGGACCCATCAACTAATGAAAAACTGTTTTTT. This translates into CASSVDPSTNEKLFF.

The V and J genes are TRBV9 and TRBJ2-7; either TRBD1 or TRBD2 may supply D (7 bases each). Germline V lookup: CDR1 SGDLS, CDR2 YYNGEE. CDR3 length: 14 amino acids. Between the trimmed V and J ends, which lost 4 bases and 5 bases, there was a span of 16 bases. CDR3: CASSPGGAGNEQYF. The CDR3 coding sequence is TGTGCCAGCAGCCCAGGGGGGGCTGGAAACGAGCAGTACTTC. Drawing the rest from reference TRBV9 and TRBJ2-7, the complete variable domain is DSGVTQTPKHLITATGQRVTLRCSPRSGDLSVYWYQQSLDQGLQFLIQYYNGEERAKGNILERFSAQQFPDLHSELNLSSLELGDSALYFCASSPGGAGNEQYFGPGTRLTVT.

The chain employs TRBV2 and TRBJ2-3; D is ambiguous. CDR3 length equals 14 residues. With 4 bases removed from V and 2 bases from J, the gap between germline ends came to 10 bases. Germline V lookup: CDR1 SNHLY, CDR2 FYNNEI. The CDR3 DNA sequence: TGTGCCAGCAGTGGAGAGACTTACACAGATACGCAGTATTTT. Encoded protein: CASSGETYTDTQYF.

The V and J genes are TRBV11-1 and TRBJ2-3; TRBD2 matches 8 bases. The CDR3 runs to 17 residues. The trim removed 5 bases at V and 2 bases at J, leaving 12 bases unmatched. From germline, CDR1 is SGHAT and CDR2 FQDESV (reference sequence). The CDR3 sequence: CASSPGRTSRSTDTQYF. CDR3 sequence (DNA): TGTGCCAGCAGCCCCGGTCGGACTAGCAGATCCACAGATACGCAGTATTTT. The full variable domain, rest sourced from reference TRBV11-1 and TRBJ2-3, is EAEVAQSPRYKITEKSQAVAFWCDPISGHATLYWYRQILGQGPELLVQFQDESVVDDSQLPKDRFSAERLKGVDSTLKIQPAELGDSAMYLCASSPGRTSRSTDTQYFGPGTRLTVL.

A single count supports this clone. The rearrangement uses TRBV7-9 and TRBJ2-1; D might be TRBD2 (6 bases). The CDR3 runs to 16 residues. Per the germline V gene, CDR1 is SEHNR and CDR2 is FQNEAQ (reference sequence). V lost 4 bases, J lost 9 bases, and 22 bases lay in between. For the CDR3, the DNA is TGTGCCAGCAGCTCGACCCGGATCCCGCCCGGGGGTGAGCAGTTCTTC. Its translation: CASSSTRIPPGGEQFF.

The rearrangement links TRBV28 to TRBJ1-5, with a weak D call TRBD1 (5 bases). Per the germline V gene, CDR1 is MDHEN and CDR2 is SYDVKM. V was trimmed by 11 bases and J by 6 bases, leaving 17 bases between them. The CDR3 runs to 13 residues. In DNA, the CDR3 is TGTGCCGTGCAGGGAGGGTATGGTCAGCCCCAGCATTTT. This gives the protein CAVQGGYGQPQHF.

The CDR3 region has the DNA TGTGCCAGCAGTGAAGCGGTTCGGGGGTCCGGCGAGCAGTACTTC. Amino acids: CASSEAVRGSGEQYF. The chain recombines TRBV6-1 with TRBJ2-7; a possible D gene is TRBD2 (6 bases). Germline-derived CDR1 and CDR2 are MNHNS and SASEGT. The CDR3 runs to 15 residues. V dropped 0 bases and J dropped 6 bases, with 15 bases sitting between them.

The chain's CDR3 is CASSQDLRGPGELFF. The CDR3 DNA sequence: TGCGCCAGCAGCCAAGATCTGAGGGGACCCGGGGAGCTGTTTTTT. The chain is built from TRBV4-3 and TRBJ2-2; D may correspond to TRBD1 or TRBD2 (5 bases each). Per germline, CDR1 LGHNA and CDR2 YSLEER. The CDR3 is made up of 15 amino acids. The V gene lost 0 bases and the J gene lost 6 bases, with 11 bases spanning the gap.

The chain's CDR3 is CASSQEGRSGYSYNEQFF. The CDR3 nucleotides are TGCGCCAGCAGCCAAGAAGGGCGTAGCGGGTACTCCTACAATGAGCAGTTCTTC. The V call is TRBV4-1, the J call TRBJ2-1, with 7 bases identical to TRBD2. CDR1 MGHRA and CDR2 YSYEKL come from the germline V gene. The length of the CDR3 is 18 residues. Trimming at V came to 0 bases and at J to 0 bases, leaving 8 bases not matched to a gene.

This clone has only one observation. The CDR3 nucleotides read TGCGCCAGCAGCTTGGGACAGGTTTACTACGAGCAGTACTTC. Encoded protein: CASSLGQVYYEQYF. J is TRBJ2-7 and V is TRBV5-1, with D perhaps matching TRBD1 (6 bases). The germline gives CDR1 SGHRS, CDR2 YFSETQ. This CDR3 has 14 amino acids. The ends were cut back, 0 bases at V and 3 bases at J, with 10 bases in the middle.

The chain is built from TRBV4-1 and TRBJ2-7; 7 bases align to TRBD1. The CDR3 spans 16 residues. Trimming took 0 bases from V and 6 from J; bases not matched to a gene: 11. Germline V lookup: CDR1 MGHRA, CDR2 YSYEKL. CDR3 nucleotides: TGCGCCAGCAGCCAAGAGATCGCCTCGACAGGGCCCGAGCAGTACTTC. Its translation: CASSQEIASTGPEQYF.

J is TRBJ2-7 and V is TRBV19, with TRBD1 matching 10 bases. Unmatched junction bases numbered 13, after V lost 5 bases and J lost 6 bases. Germline V lookup: CDR1 LNHDA, CDR2 SQIVND (reference sequence). This CDR3 spans 16 amino acids. Here the CDR3 DNA reads TGTGCCAGTAGTCCTAAAACCGGGACAGGGGCGGGCGAGCAGTACTTC. Translation: CASSPKTGTGAGEQYF. Based on the CDR3 plus reference TRBV19 and TRBJ2-7, the full variable domain is DGGITQSPKYLFRKEGQNVTLSCEQNLNHDAMYWYRQDPGQGLRLIYYSQIVNDFQKGDIAEGYSVSREKKESFPLTVTSAQKNPTAFYLCASSPKTGTGAGEQYFGPGTRLTVT.